The rows below give T cell receptor beta chains drawn from one sample of a study of blood T cell repertoires in COVID-19. The protocol was immunoSEQ multiplex PCR, while the TCRdb copy is restricted to in-frame clones and leaves out a portion. The table has roughly 290,000 clones, around 88% seen once. Material for sequencing was peripheral blood. All receptors come from a man younger than 40 with acute or convalescent COVID-19. The CDR3 runs from the conserved cysteine through the conserved F or W. A D gene is named only where the DNA matches it firmly. Clone size is not always given. Where it is, it says once, few, many or a class for expanded clones.

cdr3_length clone_size d_call j_call v_call cdr3_nt cdr3_aa
13 NA NA TRBJ1-2 TRBV28 TGTGCCAGCAGTAAACTCCCGGACTATGGCTACACCTTC CASSKLPDYGYTF
13 NA NA TRBJ2-5 TRBV30 TGTGCCTGGAGTTTTAGACTCTCTGGGACCCAGTACTTC CAWSFRLSGTQYF
17 NA NA TRBJ2-7 TRBV10-2 TGCGCCAGCAGTGAGCGGCGAAGACGGGTGAAGGCCTACGAGCAGTACTTC CASSERRRRVKAYEQYF
13 NA TRBD2 TRBJ2-3 TRBV6-5 TGTGCCAGTGCGGGGGGAAGTTACGGTACGCAGTATTTT CASAGGSYGTQYF
14 NA NA TRBJ1-1 TRBV7-9 TGTGCCAGCAGCTTAGAGGGGGTGAACACTGAAGCTTTCTTT CASSLEGVNTEAFF
19 NA NA TRBJ2-1 TRBV7-9 TGTGCCAGCGCACACGACTCATTCCCTATCGCCAGCTCCTACAATGAGCAGTTCTTC CASAHDSFPIASSYNEQFF
15 NA TRBD1 TRBJ1-2 TRBV6-5 TGTGCCAGCAGTTACGTACAGGGGGCTAATGATGGCTACACCTTC CASSYVQGANDGYTF
14 NA NA TRBJ2-1 TRBV4-1 TGCGCCAGCAGCCAAGCCCCTCGAGGCAATGAGCAGTTCTTC CASSQAPRGNEQFF
16 NA NA TRBJ2-4 TRBV5-6 TGTGCCAGCAGCTTGGCCGGGGGTTTGGCCAAAAACATTCAGTACTTC CASSLAGGLAKNIQYF
15 NA NA TRBJ1-2 TRBV11-2 TGTGCCAGCAGCTTGAGGGGGGGCCCCGACTATGGCTACACCTTC CASSLRGGPDYGYTF
13 NA NA TRBJ1-1 TRBV21-1 TGTGCCAGCAGCATGGCCAAGAACACTGAAGCTTTCTTT CASSMAKNTEAFF
14 NA NA TRBJ2-7 TRBV20-1 TGCAGTGCTAGTGGAGGCCTTATGCCCGTCGAGCAGTACTTC CSASGGLMPVEQYF
15 NA NA TRBJ2-6 TRBV9 TGTGCCAGCAGCCGAGGAGGAACTGGGGCCAACGTCCTGACTTTC CASSRGGTGANVLTF
14 NA TRBD2 TRBJ2-1 TRBV2 TGTGCCAGCAGTGCGGCTAGCGGTCTCGGTGAGCAGTTCTTC CASSAASGLGEQFF
11 NA NA TRBJ2-1 TRBV20-1 TGCAGTGCTTCGCAGGCGTTTGAGCAGTTCTTC CSASQAFEQFF
13 NA TRBD1 TRBJ2-2 TRBV28 TGTGCCAGCAGTCTCAGGGGGATCGGGGAGCTGTTTTTT CASSLRGIGELFF
13 NA TRBD1 TRBJ1-1 TRBV28 TGTGCCAGCAACTACAGGGGGCGTACTGAAGCTTTCTTT CASNYRGRTEAFF
16 NA NA TRBJ1-6 TRBV27 TGTGCCAGCGCGCGGGGGAACCCTTCCTATAATTCACCCCTCCACTTT CASARGNPSYNSPLHF
14 once TRBD1 TRBJ1-1 TRBV9 TGTGCCAGCAGCGGACAGGGAAGCTACACTGAAGCTTTCTTT CASSGQGSYTEAFF
15 NA TRBD2 TRBJ2-3 TRBV27 TGTGCCAGCAGTTTTAGGACTAGCGGTATGGATACGCAGTATTTT CASSFRTSGMDTQYF
13 NA TRBD1 TRBJ1-1 TRBV28 TGTGCCAGCTGGGGACAGAGGTACACTGAAGCTTTCTTT CASWGQRYTEAFF
12 NA NA TRBJ2-1 TRBV18 TGTGCCAGCTCACCAGACCCGGGTAAGCAGTTCTTC CASSPDPGKQFF
15 NA NA TRBJ1-4 TRBV4-2 TGTGCCAGCAGCCAAGATCGGGGTGGGAATGAAAAACTGTTTTTT CASSQDRGGNEKLFF
13 NA NA TRBJ1-1 TRBV18 TGTGCCAGCTCGGGGGGTTGGGACACTGAAGCTTTCTTT CASSGGWDTEAFF
13 NA TRBD1 TRBJ2-3 TRBV6-5 TGTGCCAGCAGGGACAGGAGCACAGATACGCAGTATTTT CASRDRSTDTQYF